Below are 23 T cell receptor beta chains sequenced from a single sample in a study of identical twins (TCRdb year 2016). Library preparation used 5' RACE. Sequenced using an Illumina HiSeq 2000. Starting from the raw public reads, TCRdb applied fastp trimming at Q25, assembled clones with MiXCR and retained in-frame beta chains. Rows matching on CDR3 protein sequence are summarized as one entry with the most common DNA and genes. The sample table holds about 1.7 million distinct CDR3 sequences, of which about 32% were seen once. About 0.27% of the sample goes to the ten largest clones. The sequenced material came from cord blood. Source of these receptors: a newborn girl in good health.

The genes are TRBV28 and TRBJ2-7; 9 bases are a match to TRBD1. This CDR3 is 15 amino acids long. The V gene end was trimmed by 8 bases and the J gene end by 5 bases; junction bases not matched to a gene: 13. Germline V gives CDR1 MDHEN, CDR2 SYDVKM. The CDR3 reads CASLDPGQGLHEQYF. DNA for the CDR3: TGTGCCAGCCTGGACCCGGGACAGGGCTTGCACGAGCAGTACTTC. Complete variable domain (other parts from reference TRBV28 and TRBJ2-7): DVKVTQSSRYLVKRTGEKVFLECVQDMDHENMFWYRQDPGLGLRLIYFSYDVKMKEKGDIPEGYSVSREKKERFSLILESASTNQTSMYLCASLDPGQGLHEQYFGPGTRLTVT.

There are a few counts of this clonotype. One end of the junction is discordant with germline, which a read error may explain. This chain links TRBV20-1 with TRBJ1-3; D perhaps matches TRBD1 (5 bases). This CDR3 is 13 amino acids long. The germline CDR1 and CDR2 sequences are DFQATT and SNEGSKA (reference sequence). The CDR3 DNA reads TGCAGTGCTCGAGACAGCTCTGGAAACACCATATATTTT. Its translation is CSARDSSGNTIYF.

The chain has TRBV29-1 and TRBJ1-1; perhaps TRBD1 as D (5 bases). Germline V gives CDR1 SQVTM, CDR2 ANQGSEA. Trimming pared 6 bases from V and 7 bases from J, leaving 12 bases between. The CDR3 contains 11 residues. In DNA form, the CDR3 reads TGCAGCGTCCGGGGGGAAAGTGAAGCTTTCTTT. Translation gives CSVRGESEAFF.

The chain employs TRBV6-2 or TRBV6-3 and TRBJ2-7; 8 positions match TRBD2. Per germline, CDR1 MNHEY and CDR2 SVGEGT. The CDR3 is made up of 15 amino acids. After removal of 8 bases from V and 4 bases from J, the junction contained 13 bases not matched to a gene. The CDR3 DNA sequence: TGTGCCAGCCGGGGCGCGGGACTAGGTACTTACGAGCAGTACTTC. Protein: CASRGAGLGTYEQYF.

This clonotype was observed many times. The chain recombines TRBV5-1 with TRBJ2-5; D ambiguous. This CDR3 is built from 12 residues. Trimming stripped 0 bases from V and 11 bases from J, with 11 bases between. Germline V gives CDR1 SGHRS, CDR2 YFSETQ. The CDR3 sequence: CASSLGDNEQYF. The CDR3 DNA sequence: TGCGCCAGCAGCTTGGGAGACAATGAGCAGTACTTC.

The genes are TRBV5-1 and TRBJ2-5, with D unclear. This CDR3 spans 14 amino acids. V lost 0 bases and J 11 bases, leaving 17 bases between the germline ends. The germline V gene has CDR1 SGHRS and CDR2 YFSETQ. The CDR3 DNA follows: TGCGCCAGCAGCTTGGCCTCCATAGACAATGAGCAGTACTTC. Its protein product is CASSLASIDNEQYF.

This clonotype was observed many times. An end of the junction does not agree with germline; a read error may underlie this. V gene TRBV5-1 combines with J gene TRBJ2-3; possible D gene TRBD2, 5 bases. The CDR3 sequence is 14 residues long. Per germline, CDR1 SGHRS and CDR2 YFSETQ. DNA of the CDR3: TGTGCCAGCAGTTTAGCGCTGGTCACAGATACGCAGTATTTT. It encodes CASSLALVTDTQYF.

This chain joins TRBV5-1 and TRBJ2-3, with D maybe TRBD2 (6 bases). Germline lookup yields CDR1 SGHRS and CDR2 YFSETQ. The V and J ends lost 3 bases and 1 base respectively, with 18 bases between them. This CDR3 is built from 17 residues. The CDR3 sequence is CASSSTGGNRGTDTQYF. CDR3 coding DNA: TGCGCCAGCAGCTCGACTGGCGGGAATCGGGGCACAGATACGCAGTATTTT.

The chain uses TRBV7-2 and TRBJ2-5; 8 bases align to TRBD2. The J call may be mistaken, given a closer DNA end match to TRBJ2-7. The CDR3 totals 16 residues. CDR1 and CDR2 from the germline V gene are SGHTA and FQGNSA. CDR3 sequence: CASSLVAGLGAYEQYF. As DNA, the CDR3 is TGTGCCAGCAGCTTAGTGGCGGGACTAGGGGCCTACGAGCAGTACTTC.

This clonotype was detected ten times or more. In DNA, the CDR3 is TGTGCCAGCACCCGAGACTCTTCCTACAATGAGCAGTTCTTC. Its translation is CASTRDSSYNEQFF. The chain links TRBV12-3 or TRBV12-4 to TRBJ2-1; D not certain. This CDR3 comprises 14 residues. The ends were cut back, 7 bases at V and 1 base at J, with 11 bases in the middle.

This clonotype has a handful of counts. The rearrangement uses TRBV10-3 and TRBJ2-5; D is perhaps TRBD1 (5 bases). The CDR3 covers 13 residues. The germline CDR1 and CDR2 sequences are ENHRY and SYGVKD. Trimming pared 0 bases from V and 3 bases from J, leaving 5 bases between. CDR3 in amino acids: CAISESREETQYF. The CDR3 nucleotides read TGTGCCATCAGTGAGTCCAGGGAAGAGACCCAGTACTTC.

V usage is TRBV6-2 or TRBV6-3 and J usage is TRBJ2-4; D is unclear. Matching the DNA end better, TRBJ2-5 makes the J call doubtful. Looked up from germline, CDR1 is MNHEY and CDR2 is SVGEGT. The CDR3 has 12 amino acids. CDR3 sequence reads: CASSQLLGTQYF. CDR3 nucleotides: TGTGCCAGCAGCCAACTACTCGGGACCCAGTACTTC.

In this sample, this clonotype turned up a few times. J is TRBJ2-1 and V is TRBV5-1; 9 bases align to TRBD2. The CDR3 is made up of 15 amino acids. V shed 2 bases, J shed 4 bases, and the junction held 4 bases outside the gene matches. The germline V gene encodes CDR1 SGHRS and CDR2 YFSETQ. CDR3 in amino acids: CASSFLAGKYNEQFF. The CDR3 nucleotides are TGCGCCAGCAGCTTCCTAGCGGGGAAATACAATGAGCAGTTCTTC.

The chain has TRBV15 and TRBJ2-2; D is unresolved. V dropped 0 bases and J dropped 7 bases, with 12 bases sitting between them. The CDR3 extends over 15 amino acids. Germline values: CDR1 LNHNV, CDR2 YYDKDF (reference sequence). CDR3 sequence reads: CATSRDLPSDGELFF. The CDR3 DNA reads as TGTGCCACCAGCAGAGATCTCCCCTCTGACGGGGAGCTGTTTTTT.

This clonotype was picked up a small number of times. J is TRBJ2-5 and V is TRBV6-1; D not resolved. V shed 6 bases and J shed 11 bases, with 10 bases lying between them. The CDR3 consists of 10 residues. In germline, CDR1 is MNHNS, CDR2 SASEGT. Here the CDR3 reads CASRRNEQYF. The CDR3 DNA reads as TGTGCCAGCAGACGGAATGAGCAGTACTTC.

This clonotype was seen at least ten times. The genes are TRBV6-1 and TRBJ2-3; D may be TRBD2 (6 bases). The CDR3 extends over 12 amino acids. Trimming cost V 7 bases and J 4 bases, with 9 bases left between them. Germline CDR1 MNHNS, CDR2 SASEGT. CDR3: CASTWGADTQYF. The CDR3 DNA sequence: TGTGCCAGCACCTGGGGGGCAGATACGCAGTATTTT.

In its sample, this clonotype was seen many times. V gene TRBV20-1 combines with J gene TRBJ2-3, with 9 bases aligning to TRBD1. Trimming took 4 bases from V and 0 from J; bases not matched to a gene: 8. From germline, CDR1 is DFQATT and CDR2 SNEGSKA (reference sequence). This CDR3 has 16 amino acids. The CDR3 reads CSATNPGTGSTDTQYF. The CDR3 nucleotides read TGCAGTGCTACAAATCCCGGGACAGGGAGCACAGATACGCAGTATTTT.

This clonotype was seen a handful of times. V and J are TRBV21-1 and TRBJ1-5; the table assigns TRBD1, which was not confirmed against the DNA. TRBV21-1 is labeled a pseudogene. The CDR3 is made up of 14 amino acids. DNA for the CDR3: TGTGCCAGCGGCCAAGACAGGGATGATCAGCCCCAGCATTTT. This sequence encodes CASGQDRDDQPQHF.

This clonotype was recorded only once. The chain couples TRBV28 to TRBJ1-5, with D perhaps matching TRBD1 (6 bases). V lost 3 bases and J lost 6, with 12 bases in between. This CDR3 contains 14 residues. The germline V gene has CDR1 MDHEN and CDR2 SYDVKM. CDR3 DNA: TGTGCCAGCAGTTTTTCAGGGGACGCTCAGCCCCAGCATTTT. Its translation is CASSFSGDAQPQHF.

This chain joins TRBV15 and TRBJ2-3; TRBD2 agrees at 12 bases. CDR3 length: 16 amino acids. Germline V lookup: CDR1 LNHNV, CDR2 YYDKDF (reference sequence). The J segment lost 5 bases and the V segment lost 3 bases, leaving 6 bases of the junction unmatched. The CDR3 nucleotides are TGTGCCACCAGCAGGGGGATGGGACTAGCGGGAGATACGCAGTATTTT. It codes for CATSRGMGLAGDTQYF.

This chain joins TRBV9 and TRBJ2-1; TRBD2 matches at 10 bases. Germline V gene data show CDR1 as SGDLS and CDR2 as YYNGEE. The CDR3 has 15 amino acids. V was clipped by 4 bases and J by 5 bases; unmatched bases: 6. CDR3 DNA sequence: TGTGCCAGCAGCCTTAGCGGGGGGAACGACAATGAGCAGTTCTTC. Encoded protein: CASSLSGGNDNEQFF.

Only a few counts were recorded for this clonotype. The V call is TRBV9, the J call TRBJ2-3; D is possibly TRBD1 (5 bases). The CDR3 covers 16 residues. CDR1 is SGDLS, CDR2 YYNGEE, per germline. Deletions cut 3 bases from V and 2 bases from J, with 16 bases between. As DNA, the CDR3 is TGTGCCAGCAGCGGACCTAGACAGCGCCCCACAGATACGCAGTATTTT. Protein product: CASSGPRQRPTDTQYF.

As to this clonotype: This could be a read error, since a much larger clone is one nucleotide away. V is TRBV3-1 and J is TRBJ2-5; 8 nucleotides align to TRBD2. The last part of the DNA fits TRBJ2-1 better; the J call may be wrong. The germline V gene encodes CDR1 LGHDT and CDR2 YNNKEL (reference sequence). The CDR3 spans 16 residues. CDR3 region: CASSQEAGALQETQFF. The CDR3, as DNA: TGTGCCAGCAGCCAAGAAGCGGGGGCTCTCCAAGAGACCCAGTTCTTC.